This is a list of T cell receptor beta chains from one sample in a study of cytomegalovirus exposure and HLA in healthy donors. Some clones are missing from TCRdb's copy, which holds only in-frame ones; the method was immunoSEQ multiplex PCR. The table lists around 300,000 clones, around 85% of them singletons, with 0.9% to 1.1% in the top ten. Sample: PBMCs. These receptors all come from a woman aged 18-29 years in good health and CMV-seronegative. CDR3s leave out the opening cysteine and the closing phenylalanine or tryptophan. Each record gives: CDR3 length, J gene, V gene, CDR3 protein.

>19|TRBJ2-6|TRBV27
ASSFNLGNLAGRTGANVLT
>16|TRBJ2-6|TRBV2
ASSQDTPTESGANVLT
>12|TRBJ2-2|TRBV18
ASSGQEYTGELF
>12|TRBJ2-5|TRBV29-1
SVAASSKQETQY
>13|TRBJ1-2|TRBV9
ASSGNGVGVNGYT
>13|TRBJ2-3|TRBV19
ASSNEGARTDTQY
>11|TRBJ2-7|TRBV11-3
ASTSGLHYEQY
>12|TRBJ1-4|TRBV5-6
ASSSGQGPEKLF
>13|TRBJ2-7|TRBV11-2
ASSLGGLAGREQY
>13|TRBJ1-5|TRBV30
AWSAQPVGNQPQH
>12|TRBJ2-1|TRBV6-1
ASSKREGYNEQF
>14|TRBJ2-1|TRBV2
ASSAGTSGLYNEQF
>13|TRBJ2-3|TRBV9
ASSVAQRGTDTQY
>13|TRBJ2-7|TRBV7-6
ASSLGGGQSYEQY
>13|TRBJ2-3|TRBV6-5
ASSYSAESTDTQY
>14|TRBJ1-1|TRBV5-1
ASSIGTGDGNTEAF
>12|TRBJ1-5|TRBV11-2
ASSSDLSNQPQH